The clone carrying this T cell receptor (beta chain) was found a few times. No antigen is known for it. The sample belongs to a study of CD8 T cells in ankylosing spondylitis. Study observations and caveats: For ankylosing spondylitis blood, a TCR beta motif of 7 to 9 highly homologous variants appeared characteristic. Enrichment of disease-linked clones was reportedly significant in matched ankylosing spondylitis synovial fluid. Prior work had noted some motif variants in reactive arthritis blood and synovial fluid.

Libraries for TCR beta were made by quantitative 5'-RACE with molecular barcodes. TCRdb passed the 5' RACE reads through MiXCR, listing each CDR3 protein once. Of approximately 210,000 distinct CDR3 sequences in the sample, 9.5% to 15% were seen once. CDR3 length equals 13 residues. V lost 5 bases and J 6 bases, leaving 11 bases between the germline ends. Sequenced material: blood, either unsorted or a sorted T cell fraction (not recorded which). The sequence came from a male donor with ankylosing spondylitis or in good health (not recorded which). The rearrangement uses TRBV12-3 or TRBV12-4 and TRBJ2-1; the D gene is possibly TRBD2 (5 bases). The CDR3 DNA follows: TGTGCCAGCAGTACTACGGACTTCAATGAGCAGTTCTTC. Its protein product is CASSTTDFNEQFF.